This T cell receptor beta chain was observed in a study of blood T cell repertoires in COVID-19. Study as a whole: Acute and convalescent COVID-19 samples came from the United States, Italy and Spain. T cells, B-cell-depleted T cells, or PBMCs provided the cDNA or gDNA that served as material.

In the authors' workflow: Cell counts per sample came from amplifying reference gene primers. Clones were sequenced by immunoSEQ multiplex PCR, and TCRdb holds only the in-frame ones, with some missing. V and J calls and clone size are given by that table; D and trimming were obtained from the DNA. The data contain about 100,000 clones, around four fifths of them singletons. Germline assignment: CDR1 SGHRS and CDR2 YFSETQ. This CDR3 spans 13 amino acids. V trimming: 4 bases; J trimming: 8 bases; junction bases outside the gene matches: 5. The chain uses TRBV5-1 and TRBJ1-2; 10 bases match TRBD1. Sample: peripheral blood. This sequence originates from a man aged 45 to 65 with active or convalescent COVID-19. The CDR3 DNA is TGCGCCAGCAGCGGGACAGGGGAGCTCGGCTACACCTTC. This sequence encodes CASSGTGELGYTF.